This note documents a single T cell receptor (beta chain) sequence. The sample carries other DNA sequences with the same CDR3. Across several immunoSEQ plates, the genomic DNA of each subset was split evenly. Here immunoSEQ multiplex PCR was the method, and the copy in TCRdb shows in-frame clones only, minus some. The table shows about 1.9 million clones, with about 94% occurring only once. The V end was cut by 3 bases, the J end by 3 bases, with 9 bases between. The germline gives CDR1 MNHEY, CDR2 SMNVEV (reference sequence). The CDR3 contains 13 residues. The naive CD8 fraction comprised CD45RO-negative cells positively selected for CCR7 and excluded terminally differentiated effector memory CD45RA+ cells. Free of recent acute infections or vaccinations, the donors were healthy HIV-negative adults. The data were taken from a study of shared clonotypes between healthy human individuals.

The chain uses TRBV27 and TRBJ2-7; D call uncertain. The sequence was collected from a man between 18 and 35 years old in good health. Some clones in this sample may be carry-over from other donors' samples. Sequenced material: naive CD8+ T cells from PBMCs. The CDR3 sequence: CASSFGLYYEQYF. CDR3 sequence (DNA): TGTGCCAGCAGTTTTGGTCTCTACTACGAGCAGTACTTC.